The source of this TCR beta chain is a study of CD8+ T cells in alopecia areata. Broader study findings: Sequences from scalp samples also cover resident alphabeta T cells of normal skin. Lesional tissue from the scalp (especially in alopecia totalis/universalis) showed higher clonality than normal scalp. In patients, TCRs were shared less clearly than in mice, and HLA may possibly be involved.

Patients with alopecia areata provided lesional scalp punch biopsies as well as peripheral blood. RNA extraction was followed by reverse transcription into cDNA, which acted as the sequencing template. Profiled with immunoSEQ multiplex PCR; TCRdb holds only in-frame clones, not every one. The sample records around 140,000 clones, approximately 50% being singletons. Germline-derived CDR1 and CDR2 are SQVTM and ANQGSEA. The CDR3 is made up of 13 amino acids. Trimming at V came to 7 bases and at J to 4 bases, leaving 7 bases not matched to a gene. Note on this clone: Its antigen remains unidentified.

J is TRBJ1-5 and V is TRBV29-1; 7 nucleotides line up with TRBD1. The sample here was CD4+ T cells sorted from blood, taken at week 0. The sequence came from a human donor with alopecia areata. DNA for the CDR3: TGCAGCGCCCAGACAGGGCCTAATCAGCCCCAGCATTTT. It yields the protein CSAQTGPNQPQHF.